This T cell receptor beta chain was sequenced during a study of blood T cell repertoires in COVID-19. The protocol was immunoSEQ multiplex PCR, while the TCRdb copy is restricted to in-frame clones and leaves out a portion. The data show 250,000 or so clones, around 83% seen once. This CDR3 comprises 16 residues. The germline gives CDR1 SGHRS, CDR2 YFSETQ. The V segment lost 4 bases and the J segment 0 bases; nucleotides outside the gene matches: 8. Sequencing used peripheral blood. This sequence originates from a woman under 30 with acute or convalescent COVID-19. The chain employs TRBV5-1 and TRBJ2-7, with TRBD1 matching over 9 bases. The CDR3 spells CASSPKGQGSSYEQYF. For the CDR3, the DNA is TGCGCCAGCAGCCCAAAAGGACAGGGGAGCTCCTACGAGCAGTACTTC.